This T cell receptor beta chain emerged from a study of Ad26.COV2.S vaccination and SARS-CoV-2 variants. Study-level background: Into the muscle, Ad26.COV2.S was dosed once or twice, 56 days apart. The study, taken as a whole, reports: Total T cell responses may have been underestimated by the TCR breadth and depth analyses. Marked by substantial breadth, spike-specific CD8+ and CD4+ T cell responses were reportedly seen after vaccination. People given the vaccine had a wider spike-specific TCR breadth than placebo recipients did.

The assay was immunoSEQ multiplex PCR, and TCRdb's table has in-frame clones only and misses some. The sample has around 400,000 clones; approximately 92% are singletons. Germline-derived CDR1 and CDR2 are SGHAT and FQNNGV. This CDR3 spans 15 amino acids. V shed 5 bases, J shed 1 base, and the junction held 5 bases outside the gene matches. Stated treatment: roughly 18 received Ad26.COV2.S at low or high dose, single or two shots; roughly 5 received placebo; per-sample allocation not given. Day 63 after the first injection of vaccine or placebo was the sampling time. This clone was detected once. The antigen is undetermined.

This rearrangement joins TRBV11-2 to TRBJ2-7; 10 bases align to TRBD2. The specimen comprised peripheral blood, sampled in a trial of Ad26.COV2.S vaccine versus placebo. The clonotype comes from a person aged 18-65 years who received the Ad26.COV2.S COVID-19 vaccine or a placebo. The CDR3 DNA reads TGTGCCAGCAGCCGAACTAGCGGGGCTTCCTACGAGCAGTACTTC. As protein: CASSRTSGASYEQYF. Full variable domain (missing parts from reference TRBV11-2 and TRBJ2-7): EAGVAQSPRYKIIEKRQSVAFWCNPISGHATLYWYQQILGQGPKLLIQFQNNGVVDDSQLPKDRFSAERLKGVDSTLKIQPAKLEDSAVYLCASSRTSGASYEQYFGPGTRLTVT.